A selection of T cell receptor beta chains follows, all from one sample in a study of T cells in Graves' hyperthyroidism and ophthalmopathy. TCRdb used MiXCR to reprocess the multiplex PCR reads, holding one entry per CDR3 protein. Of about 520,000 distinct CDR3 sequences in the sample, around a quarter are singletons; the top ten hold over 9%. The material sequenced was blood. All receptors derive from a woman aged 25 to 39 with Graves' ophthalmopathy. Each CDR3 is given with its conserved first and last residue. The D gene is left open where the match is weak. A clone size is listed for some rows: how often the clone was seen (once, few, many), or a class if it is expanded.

CAWGNRNTEAFF TGTGCCTGGGGAAACAGGAACACTGAAGCTTTCTTT TRBV30 NA many TRBJ1-1
CASSLGGYLNTEAFF TGTGCCAGCAGCTTAGGGGGATACTTGAACACTGAAGCTTTCTTT TRBV7-2 NA many TRBJ1-1
CASSLQTGDNQPQHF TGTGCCAGCAGCCTCCAGACAGGGGATAATCAGCCCCAGCATTTT TRBV7-6 TRBD1 NA TRBJ1-5
CASSYGGAASPYEQYF TGTGCCAGCAGTTACGGGGGGGCTGCCTCTCCCTACGAGCAGTACTTC TRBV6-5 NA NA TRBJ2-7
CSALSGTEVYEQYF TGCAGTGCTTTGTCCGGGACAGAAGTTTACGAGCAGTACTTC TRBV20-1 TRBD1 many TRBJ2-7
CASSLHHTEAFF TGTGCCAGCAGTTTACATCACACTGAAGCTTTCTTT TRBV12-3/TRBV12-4 NA many TRBJ1-1
CASSEEVVNTEAFF TGTGCCAGCAGTGAAGAAGTAGTTAACACTGAAGCTTTCTTT TRBV6-1 NA NA TRBJ1-1
CASSYSPIASPLHF TGTGCCAGCAGTTACTCTCCGATAGCTTCACCCCTCCACTTT TRBV6-5 NA few TRBJ1-6
CSVPKGAGRQETQYF TGCAGCGTCCCGAAGGGGGCAGGGCGCCAAGAGACCCAGTACTTC TRBV29-1 TRBD1 many TRBJ2-5
CASTGGEAFF TGTGCCAGCACCGGAGGGGAAGCTTTCTTT TRBV27 NA many TRBJ1-1
CSFRTSGKETQYF TGCAGCTTTCGGACTAGCGGGAAGGAGACCCAGTACTTC TRBV29-1 TRBD2 many TRBJ2-5
CASKGGAGAGELFF TGTGCCAGCAAAGGGGGGGCTGGAGCCGGGGAGCTGTTTTTT TRBV2 NA many TRBJ2-2
CASSFGQGGEAFF TGTGCCAGCAGTTTTGGGCAGGGTGGTGAAGCTTTCTTT TRBV12-3/TRBV12-4 NA NA TRBJ1-1
CSAEENQETQYF TGCAGCGCCGAGGAGAACCAAGAGACCCAGTACTTC TRBV29-1 NA NA TRBJ2-5
CASSDAGANTGELFF TGTGCCAGCAGTGACGCTGGGGCGAACACCGGGGAGCTGTTTTTT TRBV6-4 NA once TRBJ2-2
CSVDTGTGSYEQYF TGCAGCGTCGATACCGGGACAGGGTCCTACGAGCAGTACTTC TRBV29-1 TRBD1 many TRBJ2-7
CASSAGQGSFGYTF TGTGCCAGCAGCGCCGGACAGGGAAGCTTTGGCTACACCTTC TRBV7-2 TRBD1 many TRBJ1-2
CASSSPGGLYEQYF TGCGCCAGCAGCTCCCCAGGGGGACTATACGAGCAGTACTTC TRBV4-3 NA NA TRBJ2-7
CSVTDDRYTYEQYF TGCAGCGTTACCGACGACAGGTATACCTACGAGCAGTACTTC TRBV29-1 NA many TRBJ2-7
CASSLTLAGGPDEQYF TGTGCCAGCAGCCTAACACTAGCGGGGGGCCCCGACGAGCAGTACTTC TRBV6-1 TRBD2 many TRBJ2-7
CASRVTWDKYEQYF TGTGCCAGCAGAGTCACATGGGACAAATACGAGCAGTACTTC TRBV6-1 NA many TRBJ2-7
CASRLGQLENQPQHF TGTGCCAGTAGATTAGGACAGCTGGAAAATCAGCCCCAGCATTTT TRBV19 NA NA TRBJ1-5
CATSRELAVSSYEQYF TGTGCCACCAGCAGAGAGCTAGCGGTTAGCTCCTACGAGCAGTACTTC TRBV15 TRBD2 many TRBJ2-7
CASSLVWLDEAFF TGTGCCAGCAGCTTGGTTTGGCTTGATGAAGCTTTCTTT TRBV5-6 NA many TRBJ1-1
CASRNSGETQYF TGTGCCAGCAGAAATAGTGGGGAGACCCAGTACTTC TRBV7-6 NA many TRBJ2-5
CASGLSWDRGADTQYF TGTGCTAGTGGTTTATCATGGGACAGGGGCGCGGATACGCAGTATTTT TRBV12-5 TRBD1 NA TRBJ2-3
CASSLSAGRGSYEQYF TGTGCCAGCAGTTTAAGCGCGGGCCGTGGCTCCTACGAGCAGTACTTC TRBV27 NA many TRBJ2-7
CSARSSTGPHSGNTIYF TGCAGTGCTAGGAGCTCGACAGGGCCACACTCTGGAAACACCATATATTTT TRBV20-1 TRBD1 many TRBJ1-3
CASSSGGSSQETQYF TGTGCCAGCAGCTCTGGCGGCAGTTCACAAGAGACCCAGTACTTC TRBV6-1 NA NA TRBJ2-5
CASSPPGGVQPQHF TGTGCCAGCTCACCACCGGGAGGTGTTCAGCCCCAGCATTTT TRBV18 NA once TRBJ1-5
CASSYSERQTYSNQPQHF TGTGCCAGCAGTTACTCGGAGCGGCAGACTTATAGCAATCAGCCCCAGCATTTT TRBV6-2/TRBV6-3 NA NA TRBJ1-5
CASSYEGGSFREQYF TGTGCCAGCAGTTACGAGGGGGGTTCATTTCGGGAGCAGTACTTC TRBV6-5 NA NA TRBJ2-7
CASSLLEDKVYGYTF TGTGCCAGCTCCCTACTGGAGGACAAGGTCTATGGCTACACCTTC TRBV18 NA few TRBJ1-2
CASSSGTRAGELFF TGTGCCAGCAGCTCCGGGACTAGGGCCGGGGAGCTGTTTTTT TRBV7-8 TRBD2 NA TRBJ2-2
CSARLGQPSGSVRQYF TGCAGTGCTAGGCTTGGACAGCCCTCGGGGTCCGTGCGCCAGTACTTC TRBV20-1 NA few TRBJ2-5
CASSDPWGVEAFF TGTGCCAGCAGTGATCCCTGGGGAGTAGAAGCTTTCTTT TRBV25-1 NA few TRBJ1-1